This T cell receptor (beta chain) was documented in a study of CD4 T cells in relation to SARS-CoV-2 and coronaviruses. Study summary: PBMCs were cultured with antigen for around nine days before TCR beta sequencing. Two subjects were Hispanic; patients were about eight males and a few females.

Worth noting for this clone: The target antigen is unknown.

Clones were read by immunoSEQ multiplex PCR, and TCRdb kept only the in-frame ones, dropping some. The sample holds around 41,000 clones, roughly 84% seen once. This CDR3 has 12 residues. Germline V gives CDR1 LNHDA, CDR2 SQIVND (reference sequence). V lost 7 bases and J lost 1, with 7 bases in between. Sorted naive or memory CD4+ cells met CEF peptides for over eight days. Sequencing was done on a sample of naive CD4+ T cells from PBMCs, cultured in vitro. As to subset: naive CD4+ T cells isolated by negative enrichment. The V call is TRBV19, the J call TRBJ2-5, with D uncertain. The sequence was collected from an adult with COVID-19. The DNA for the CDR3 is TGTGCCAGTATTGGCAGCCAAGAGACCCAGTACTTC. Its protein is CASIGSQETQYF.